What follows are 29 T cell receptor beta chains derived from one specimen sequenced in a study of cytomegalovirus exposure and HLA in healthy donors. With 60 Vbeta and 13 Jbeta primers, the PCR was carried out. Only in-frame clones appear in the TCRdb table, and some are missing; sequencing was by immunoSEQ multiplex PCR. The sample includes 72,000 or so clones, 75% seen only once; the top ten take nearly 7.5%. The sequencing sample was made of PBMCs. These receptors all come from a woman aged 25 to 45 in good health and CMV-seropositive.

This clone was picked up a small number of times. The rearrangement joins TRBV19 to TRBJ2-3; TRBD1 matches 7 bases. This CDR3 contains 15 residues. Germline V gene lookup returns CDR1 LNHDA and CDR2 SQIVND (reference sequence). Trimming cost V 4 bases and J 3 bases; bases outside gene matches: 7. Here the CDR3 DNA reads TGTGCCAGTAGTAGTGGGACAGCCGGGACAGATACGCAGTATTTT. Translating it yields CASSSGTAGTDTQYF.

This chain connects TRBV29-1 to TRBJ1-1; 7 bases agree with TRBD1. The length of the CDR3 is 15 residues. V was pared by 2 bases and J by 2 bases, with 8 bases of the junction left unmatched. Germline lookup yields CDR1 SQVTM and CDR2 ANQGSEA. The CDR3 is CSVERSGTVNTEAFF. The CDR3 nucleotides are TGCAGCGTTGAAAGGTCCGGGACAGTAAACACTGAAGCTTTCTTT.

The gene calls are TRBV7-9 and TRBJ2-3; the match to TRBD2 covers 7 bases. From germline, CDR1 is SEHNR and CDR2 FQNEAQ (reference sequence). With V trimmed by 1 base and J by 4 bases, 2 bases remained unmatched. The CDR3 sequence is 14 residues long. DNA for the CDR3: TGTGCCAGCAGCTTAGGCGGGAGTGCAGATACGCAGTATTTT. Translation: CASSLGGSADTQYF.

The chain couples TRBV5-4 to TRBJ2-3; D ambiguous. The CDR3 extends over 13 amino acids. Germline CDR1 is SGHNT and CDR2 is YYREEE (reference sequence). V lost 2 bases, J lost 3 bases, and 7 bases lay in between. The CDR3 nucleotides are TGTGCCAGCAGCTTAAGAGGAACAGATACGCAGTATTTT. Amino acid sequence: CASSLRGTDTQYF.

The J gene is TRBJ1-4, the V gene TRBV5-4, with a possible D match to TRBD1 (5 bases). The CDR3 extends over 16 amino acids. Germline values: CDR1 SGHNT, CDR2 YYREEE (reference sequence). Trimming took 4 bases from V and 1 from J, leaving 14 bases between them. CDR3 nucleotides: TGTGCCAGCAGCATTGGGGGGGGTGGAACTAATGAAAAACTGTTTTTT. Its translation is CASSIGGGGTNEKLFF.

V is TRBV5-1 and J is TRBJ1-2; the D gene is possibly TRBD1 (6 bases). Per the germline V gene, CDR1 is SGHRS and CDR2 is YFSETQ. The CDR3 is 14 amino acids. With 4 bases removed from V and 6 bases from J, the gap between germline ends came to 16 bases. The CDR3 spells CASSPSWAGDGYTF. CDR3 sequence (DNA): TGCGCCAGCAGCCCCTCTTGGGCAGGGGATGGCTACACCTTC.

V usage is TRBV4-3 and J usage is TRBJ2-3; D is possibly TRBD2 (6 bases). Per germline, CDR1 LGHNA and CDR2 YSLEER. This CDR3 spans 16 amino acids. Trimming removed 1 base at V and 4 bases at J, with 15 bases between. The CDR3 sequence is CASSQGRERGADTQYF. CDR3 coding DNA: TGCGCCAGCAGCCAAGGCCGGGAGAGGGGAGCAGATACGCAGTATTTT.

For this clone: Germline is not matched at one junction end, which may reflect a read error. The chain carries TRBV7-9 and TRBJ2-3, with D possibly matching TRBD1 (5 bases). The CDR3 is made up of 16 amino acids. The V gene's germline CDR1 is SEHNR and CDR2 FQNEAQ (reference sequence). In DNA, the CDR3 is TGTTCCAGCAGTCTAAGGGGATTAGAGCCCCAATTCCGGCAGTATTTT. Amino acid sequence: CSSSLRGLEPQFRQYF.

This clone came up a few times. The V gene is TRBV5-4, the J gene TRBJ2-1; the match to TRBD2 covers 12 bases. The trim removed 5 bases at V and 5 bases at J, leaving 5 bases unmatched. The CDR3 sequence is 15 residues long. Germline CDR1 and CDR2: SGHNT and YYREEE (reference sequence). The CDR3 loop is CASRLGLAGNNEQFF. The CDR3 nucleotides read TGTGCCAGCAGGTTAGGACTAGCGGGGAACAATGAGCAGTTCTTC.

Written as DNA, the CDR3 is TGCAGCGTTGAATATACGGACAGCCCAAACACCATATATTTT. Translation gives CSVEYTDSPNTIYF. The chain uses TRBV29-1 and TRBJ1-3; possible D gene TRBD1, 6 bases. V lost 2 bases, J lost 6 bases, and 14 bases lay in between. This CDR3 has 14 amino acids. Germline V gene data show CDR1 as SQVTM and CDR2 as ANQGSEA.

This chain joins TRBV19 and TRBJ1-6; possibly TRBD1 for D (6 bases). Trimming left V 6 bases short and J 7 bases short, with 10 bases between. This CDR3 has 13 amino acids. Germline V lookup: CDR1 LNHDA, CDR2 SQIVND (reference sequence). The CDR3 coding sequence is TGTGCCAGTAGACAGGGCATCAATTCACCCCTCCACTTT. This codes for CASRQGINSPLHF.

The V and J genes are TRBV6-4 and TRBJ2-3; TRBD2 matches at 8 bases. Germline lookup yields CDR1 MRHNA and CDR2 SNTAGT. V trimming: 4 bases; J trimming: 1 base; junction bases outside the gene matches: 7. The CDR3 has 16 amino acids. The CDR3 loop reads CASSVQNGRGTDTQYF. The CDR3 nucleotides read TGTGCCAGCAGTGTCCAAAACGGGAGGGGCACAGATACGCAGTATTTT.

This chain joins TRBV2 and TRBJ1-1; 7 positions agree with TRBD1. There are 14 residues in the CDR3. Germline CDR1 SNHLY, CDR2 FYNNEI. V trimming: 3 bases; J trimming: 6 bases; junction bases outside the gene matches: 7. The DNA of the CDR3 is TGTGCCAGCAGTGAGACAGGGCTGGGGGCTGAAGCTTTCTTT. This codes for CASSETGLGAEAFF.

This clone appeared once. V usage is TRBV30 and J usage is TRBJ1-2, with 9 bases aligning to TRBD1. The CDR3 runs to 14 residues. Per the germline V gene, CDR1 is GTSNPN and CDR2 is SVGIG (reference sequence). V lost 1 base to trimming and J lost 4 bases; unmatched junction nucleotides: 4. The CDR3 spells CAWSGDRVIYGYTF. The CDR3 bases are TGTGCCTGGAGTGGGGACAGGGTAATCTATGGCTACACCTTC.

The chain recombines TRBV28 with TRBJ2-1, with D possibly being TRBD2 (5 bases). Germline CDR1 MDHEN, CDR2 SYDVKM. Trimming took 2 bases from V and 7 from J, leaving 15 bases between them. This CDR3 is 15 amino acids long. The CDR3 loop reads CASSLLRIGENEQFF. The DNA of the CDR3 is TGTGCCAGCAGTTTACTTCGGATTGGGGAGAATGAGCAGTTCTTC.

This sequence joins TRBV9 and TRBJ1-5, with 7 nucleotides matching TRBD1. Germline V gives CDR1 SGDLS, CDR2 YYNGEE. The CDR3 has 15 residues. With 4 bases clipped from V and 5 bases from J, the junction kept 9 bases outside the gene matches. The DNA for the CDR3 is TGTGCCAGCAGCCCGACAGGGCGTAGGGATCAGCCCCAGCATTTT. The encoded protein is CASSPTGRRDQPQHF.

The chain recombines TRBV10-1 with TRBJ2-2; D remains ambiguous. Germline V lookup: CDR1 WNHNN, CDR2 SYGVQD (reference sequence). CDR3 size: 15 residues. Deletions cut 2 bases from V and 6 bases from J, with 13 bases between. The DNA for the CDR3 is TGCGCCAGCAGTGAGAACCCCTCGGGTCCCGGGGAGCTGTTTTTT. Translated: CASSENPSGPGELFF.

Only a few counts were recorded for this clone. The chain uses TRBV6-1 and TRBJ2-3; D may be TRBD1 (7 bases). Between the trimmed V and J ends, which lost 0 bases and 0 bases, there was a span of 10 bases. The CDR3 loop spans 16 amino acids. Germline V CDR1 and CDR2: MNHNS, SASEGT. CDR3 loop: CASSEAPGGSTDTQYF. The CDR3 coding sequence is TGTGCCAGCAGTGAAGCGCCAGGGGGGAGCACAGATACGCAGTATTTT.

This rearrangement joins TRBV28 to TRBJ1-1; 12 positions agree with TRBD1. The V gene's germline CDR1 is MDHEN and CDR2 SYDVKM. This CDR3 has 15 amino acids. V dropped 5 bases and J dropped 6; count of bases not matched to a gene: 7. CDR3 bases: TGTGCCAGCAGTATGCCGGGACAGGGGGCCTCTGAAGCTTTCTTT. It specifies CASSMPGQGASEAFF.

Comment on this clone: At one boundary the junction diverges from the germline segment, which might be a read error. The rearrangement links TRBV15 to TRBJ1-5, with D tentatively TRBD1 (5 bases). This CDR3 has 15 amino acids. Germline values: CDR1 LNHNV, CDR2 YYDKDF (reference sequence). CDR3 DNA sequence: TGTGCCGCCAGCTCACTAGTTCCCGGGGGGCAGCCCCAGCATTTT. Translating gives CAASSLVPGGQPQHF.

Of note for this clone: A junction end diverges from the germline sequence, so it may reflect a read error. The genes are TRBV14 and TRBJ2-1; D unresolved. The CDR3 spans 13 residues. Germline lookup yields CDR1 SGHDN and CDR2 FVKESK. CDR3 bases: TGTGCCAGCAGCCAAGGGCCCTACAGTGAGCAGTTCTTC. Protein: CASSQGPYSEQFF. Supplemented by reference TRBV14 and TRBJ2-1, the full variable domain reads EAGVTQFPSHSVIEKGQTVTLRCDPISGHDNLYWYRRVMGKEIKFLLHFVKESKQDESGMPNNRFLAERTGGTYSTLKVQPAELEDSGVYFCASSQGPYSEQFFGPGTRLTVL.

V usage is TRBV7-8 and J usage is TRBJ2-3, with TRBD2 matching 9 bases. V shed 5 bases and J 3 bases; nucleotides not matched to a gene: 6. Germline CDR1 is SGHVS and CDR2 is FQNEAQ. This CDR3 comprises 15 residues. The CDR3 DNA sequence: TGTGCCAGCAGCCGCATAGCGGGAGCTACAGATACGCAGTATTTT. Its translation: CASSRIAGATDTQYF.

This clone has just one count. This rearrangement joins TRBV19 to TRBJ1-2; D might be TRBD1 (6 bases). Germline-derived CDR1 and CDR2 are LNHDA and SQIVND (reference sequence). V was pared by 6 bases and J by 8 bases, with 13 bases between. The CDR3 is 12 residues long. DNA for the CDR3: TGTGCCAGTAGCCGCCGGGGGGCCGGCTACACCTTC. Its protein is CASSRRGAGYTF.

The rearrangement uses TRBV6-5 and TRBJ2-3, with 7 positions matching TRBD2. The V and J ends lost 2 bases and 1 base, in that order; junction bases with no gene match: 6. The germline V gene encodes CDR1 MNHEY and CDR2 SVGAGI. CDR3 length: 16 residues. For the CDR3, the DNA is TGTGCCAGCAGTTACGCCCCTCTAGCGGGCACAGATACGCAGTATTTT. It codes for CASSYAPLAGTDTQYF.

This chain uses TRBV19 with TRBJ2-3; 7 bases align to TRBD2. The V segment lost 3 bases and the J segment 5 bases; nucleotides outside the gene matches: 5. The CDR3 spans 14 residues. Germline CDR1 reads LNHDA; CDR2 reads SQIVND (reference sequence). CDR3 amino acids: CASSIQRDVDTQYF. The CDR3 DNA reads TGTGCCAGTAGTATCCAGCGGGACGTAGATACGCAGTATTTT.

V is TRBV30 and J is TRBJ1-5; possible D gene TRBD1, 6 bases. CDR3 length equals 15 residues. The V and J ends lost 1 base and 0 bases respectively, with 10 bases between them. Germline V lookup: CDR1 GTSNPN, CDR2 SVGIG (reference sequence). The CDR3: CAWSDRVISNQPQHF. The CDR3 DNA reads as TGTGCCTGGAGTGACAGGGTGATTAGCAATCAGCCCCAGCATTTT.

The V gene is TRBV13, the J gene TRBJ2-1; D is ambiguous. The CDR3 has 11 residues. Germline CDR1 and CDR2: PRHDT and FYEKMQ (reference sequence). V lost 1 base and J lost 9, with 4 bases in between. The CDR3 nucleotides read TGTGCCAGCAGCTTAGTCGGTGAGCAGTTCTTC. Amino acids: CASSLVGEQFF.

The chain links TRBV28 to TRBJ2-7; D is unclear. The CDR3 is made up of 14 amino acids. Trimming pared 3 bases from V and 5 bases from J, leaving 14 bases between. Germline loops: CDR1 MDHEN, CDR2 SYDVKM. CDR3 sequence reads: CASSFWQITNEQYF. The CDR3, as DNA: TGTGCCAGCAGTTTCTGGCAGATCACTAACGAGCAGTACTTC.

The J gene is TRBJ2-7, the V gene TRBV7-6, with 8 bases identical to TRBD2. The CDR3 has 15 residues. Germline lookup yields CDR1 SGHVS and CDR2 FNYEAQ. Trimming at V came to 2 bases and at J to 6 bases, leaving 9 bases not matched to a gene. The CDR3 reads CASSLSGGNPAEQYF. The CDR3 DNA reads as TGTGCCAGCAGCTTATCGGGAGGGAATCCGGCCGAGCAGTACTTC.